This TCR beta chain was sequenced during a study of beta chain features in type 1 diabetes. Study-level findings and limits: Small HLA sub-analyses could not settle whether HLA shapes TCRB rearrangement.

Sorting that relied on CD45RO/CCR7/CD25/CD127/CD95/CD27 yielded CD4+ naive, central memory, regulatory and stem cell-like memory cells. A remark on this clone: The antigen is undetermined.

Germline V lookup: CDR1 SGHRS, CDR2 YFSETQ. Trimming shortened V by 0 bases and J by 7 bases, and 14 bases separated the two germline ends. The CDR3 runs 15 residues. The authors reverse transcribed all of the isolated RNA, so sequencing captured expressed TCRB transcripts. Profiled with immunoSEQ multiplex PCR; TCRdb holds only in-frame clones, not every one. Among about 230,000 clones, 9.6% were seen once, and the ten largest hold less than 0.035%. The sequence derives from a woman in her late teens or twenties in good health. The chain recombines TRBV5-1 with TRBJ2-1; D may be TRBD2 (6 bases). Sequencing used naive CD4+ T cells from blood. CDR3 loop: CASSLGGVMRNEQFF. CDR3 in DNA: TGCGCCAGCAGCTTGGGGGGGGTTATGAGGAATGAGCAGTTCTTC.